Listed below are T cell receptor beta chains from one sample, sequenced in a study of shared clonotypes between healthy human individuals. Profiled with immunoSEQ multiplex PCR; TCRdb holds only in-frame clones, not every one. Among under 2,000,000 clones listed, approximately 95% were seen once. Sequences were obtained from naive CD8+ T cells sorted from blood. All receptors derive from a man younger than 35 in good health. Each CDR3 is given with its conserved first and last residue. Each record gives: J gene, V gene, D gene, clone size, CDR3 DNA, CDR3 protein. The D gene is left open where the match is weak. Where a row states a size, it is once, few, many or the class of an expanded clone; other rows omit it.

>TRBJ2-2|TRBV28|.|.
TGTGCCAGCAGTTTTGAGGGGTGGACCGGGGAGCTGTTTTTT
CASSFEGWTGELFF
>TRBJ1-2|TRBV27|.|.
TGTGCCAGCAGTTTCATTCAGGGCTATGGCTACACCTTC
CASSFIQGYGYTF
>TRBJ2-7|TRBV4-2|TRBD2|.
TGTGCCAGCAGCCCCCTAGCGGGGGGCCGCCACTCCTACGAGCAGTACTTC
CASSPLAGGRHSYEQYF
>TRBJ2-7|TRBV6-1|.|.
TGTGCCAGCAGGACAGAATCATACGAGCAGTACTTC
CASRTESYEQYF
>TRBJ2-2|TRBV5-5|.|.
TGTGCCAGCAGCTTGGAAGGCCGGGGAACAGGGCTTTGGACCGGGGAGCTGTTTTTT
CASSLEGRGTGLWTGELFF
>TRBJ2-1|TRBV5-4|TRBD2|.
TGTGCCAGCAGGGACCGGGGGACTAGCAAGGACAATGAGCAGTTCTTC
CASRDRGTSKDNEQFF
>TRBJ2-5|TRBV7-7|.|.
TGTGCTAGCAGCTTTCGCAGGGTTGAGACCCAGTACTTC
CASSFRRVETQYF
>TRBJ2-2|TRBV27|.|once
TGTGCCAGCAGTCGGACAGATCTGAACACCGGGGAGCTGTTTTTT
CASSRTDLNTGELFF
>TRBJ2-7|TRBV18|.|.
TGTGCCAGCTCAGAGGGTCAGAGCTCCTACGAGCAGTACTTC
CASSEGQSSYEQYF
>TRBJ1-1|TRBV6-5|.|.
TGTGCCAGCAGTTGGGACAAGTTTTCCGAAGCTTTCTTT
CASSWDKFSEAFF
>TRBJ2-3|TRBV30|TRBD1|.
TGTGCCTGGATGGGGGACAGTAGCACAGATACGCAGTATTTT
CAWMGDSSTDTQYF
>TRBJ1-2|TRBV30|.|once
TGTGCCTGGAGTTGGGAAAATTCTAACTATGGCTACACCTTC
CAWSWENSNYGYTF
>TRBJ2-5|TRBV4-1|TRBD2|few
TGCGCCAGCAGCCAAGGGCTAGCGGGGGCCCCGTGGACGGAGACCCAGTACTTC
CASSQGLAGAPWTETQYF
>TRBJ2-1|TRBV11-2|TRBD2|.
TGTGCCAGCAGCTTACCTTTCTTCGTTGAGACTAGCCTATCCACTGAGCAGTTCTTC
CASSLPFFVETSLSTEQFF
>TRBJ2-1|TRBV10-2|.|.
TGCGCCAGCAGTGAATGGGGTCCGGGCGACCTCGTCCTCTACAATGAGCAGTTCTTC
CASSEWGPGDLVLYNEQFF
>TRBJ2-1|TRBV6-5|.|.
TGTGCCAGCAGTTACTCCGTGTGGGGCAACAATGAGCAGTTCTTC
CASSYSVWGNNEQFF
>TRBJ2-5|TRBV4-1|.|.
TGCGCCAGCAGCCGACAAATCGGGGAGACCCAGTACTTC
CASSRQIGETQYF
>TRBJ2-7|TRBV7-9|.|once
TGTGCCAGCAGCTCCCGGGACTCTAGCTCCTACGAGCAGTACTTC
CASSSRDSSSYEQYF
>TRBJ1-4|TRBV30|.|.
TGTGCCTGGAGTGTATCTAATGAAAAACTGTTTTTT
CAWSVSNEKLFF
>TRBJ2-1|TRBV29-1|.|.
TGCAGCGTTAAGGACACGAGCTCCTACAATGAGCAGTTCTTC
CSVKDTSSYNEQFF
>TRBJ1-2|TRBV9|TRBD1|.
TGTGCCAGCAGCGTTTCCGGGACAGTCGATGGCTACACCTTC
CASSVSGTVDGYTF
>TRBJ2-5|TRBV30|.|.
TGTGCCTGGGGATCAGGGCTCCAAGAGACCCAGTACTTC
CAWGSGLQETQYF
>TRBJ1-1|TRBV7-2|.|.
TGTGCCAGCAGCTCCCCCCGGCAGATGAACACTGAAGCTTTCTTT
CASSSPRQMNTEAFF
>TRBJ1-5|TRBV5-1|.|.
TGCGCCAGCAGCTTGGCTGACGGACGCAATCAGCCCCAGCATTTT
CASSLADGRNQPQHF
>TRBJ2-3|TRBV2|.|.
TGTGCCAGCAGTGAATCGGAGGAGGAGGCTGGCACAGATACGCAGTATTTT
CASSESEEEAGTDTQYF
>TRBJ2-3|TRBV11-2|.|.
TGTGCCAGCAGCTCCGGGGGCTCTAGCACAGATACGCAGTATTTT
CASSSGGSSTDTQYF
>TRBJ2-1|TRBV27|TRBD2|.
TGTGCCAGCAGTTTACTTTCCCCCTTGGAGAGCGGGAGGACCCAGTTCTTC
CASSLLSPLESGRTQFF
>TRBJ2-7|TRBV6-6|.|.
TGTGCCAGCAGTCCTCCGGGAGAGCAGTACTTC
CASSPPGEQYF
>TRBJ1-1|TRBV9|TRBD1|.
TGTGCCAGCAGCGTAGCACCAGGGGGTACGGCTATGGGGAACACTGAAGCTTTCTTT
CASSVAPGGTAMGNTEAFF
>TRBJ2-7|TRBV30|TRBD1|.
TGTGCCTGGAGTCCCGGGACAGGGATCCACGAGCAGTACTTC
CAWSPGTGIHEQYF
>TRBJ1-2|TRBV5-1|.|.
TGCGCCAGCAGCTTGTCACTTGGGACACACTATGGCTACACCTTC
CASSLSLGTHYGYTF
>TRBJ2-7|TRBV27|.|.
TGTGCCAGCAGTTTAGCGGCTAGCTCCTACGAGCAGTACTTC
CASSLAASSYEQYF
>TRBJ2-7|TRBV11-3|.|once
TGTGCCAGCAGCTTAGGTCCGGCATTCGAGACCTACGAGCAGTACTTC
CASSLGPAFETYEQYF
>TRBJ1-5|TRBV4-1|.|.
TGCGCCAGCAGCCAAGATCGGGGCAGTGGCAATCAGCCCCAGCATTTT
CASSQDRGSGNQPQHF
>TRBJ1-4|TRBV28|TRBD1|.
TGTGCCAGCAGTTTATCCCTACAGGGGTGGGATAATGAAAAACTGTTTTTT
CASSLSLQGWDNEKLFF
>TRBJ1-1|TRBV6-6|.|.
TGTGCCAGCAGTTCAGTGAACACTGAAGCTTTCTTT
CASSSVNTEAFF
>TRBJ2-7|TRBV9|.|.
TGTGCCAGCAGCGTATTTCCCCGGACGAGCTCCTACGAGCAGTACTTC
CASSVFPRTSSYEQYF
>TRBJ2-2|TRBV29-1|.|.
TGCAGCGTTGGCTCAGGCGCGAACACCGGGGAGCTGTTTTTT
CSVGSGANTGELFF
>TRBJ2-3|TRBV4-3|.|.
TGCGCCAGCAGCCAAGATCGTCAAGCGGTTTGGGAGGGCACAGATACGCAGTATTTT
CASSQDRQAVWEGTDTQYF
>TRBJ1-5|TRBV9|.|.
TGTGCCAGCAGCGTAGGGTATAGCTCGAATCAGCCCCAGCATTTT
CASSVGYSSNQPQHF
>TRBJ1-2|TRBV27|.|few
TGTGCCAGCAGTTTATTGTCTGGAGATGGCTACACCTTC
CASSLLSGDGYTF
>TRBJ2-7|TRBV10-1|.|.
TGCGCCAGCAGCGACGGAGGGGAGCAGTACTTC
CASSDGGEQYF
>TRBJ2-1|TRBV6-6|TRBD1|.
TGTGCCAGCAGTTGGACAGGGGGCAATGAGCAGTTCTTC
CASSWTGGNEQFF
>TRBJ1-1|TRBV23-1|.|.
TGCGCCAGCAGTCAATCGGGAAACACTGAAGCTTTCTTT
CASSQSGNTEAFF
>TRBJ2-5|TRBV30|.|.
TGTGCCTGGGGAGGGACAGATTCTTGGGGGGCCCAGTACTTC
CAWGGTDSWGAQYF
>TRBJ1-1|TRBV29-1|.|.
TGCAGCGTTGAAGTCGGGGGATGGGGTGAAGCTTTCTTT
CSVEVGGWGEAFF
>TRBJ1-5|TRBV27|TRBD1|.
TGTGCCAGCGGGGACAGGGGTGAAGAGCCCCAGCATTTT
CASGDRGEEPQHF
>TRBJ2-2|TRBV7-3|.|.
TGTGCCAGCAGCTTGTCACGCACCGGGGAGCTGTTTTTT
CASSLSRTGELFF
>TRBJ2-5|TRBV6-5|.|.
TGTGCCAGCAGTTACACGACAACGCAAGAGACCCAGTACTTC
CASSYTTTQETQYF
>TRBJ2-5|TRBV6-5|.|once
TGTGCCAGCAGTTACCCCGGAGGGGGGAAGACCCAGTACTTC
CASSYPGGGKTQYF
>TRBJ1-1|TRBV5-6|.|.
TGTGCCAGCAGGGCGCAGGGTAACACTGAAGCTTTCTTT
CASRAQGNTEAFF
>TRBJ2-2|TRBV19|.|.
TGTGCCAGTTTGGGGGTCGTGAACACCGGGGAGCTGTTTTTT
CASLGVVNTGELFF
>TRBJ1-5|TRBV19|.|.
TGTGCCAGTAGTTCGATAGGCAGGGAAGATCAGCCCCAGCATTTT
CASSSIGREDQPQHF